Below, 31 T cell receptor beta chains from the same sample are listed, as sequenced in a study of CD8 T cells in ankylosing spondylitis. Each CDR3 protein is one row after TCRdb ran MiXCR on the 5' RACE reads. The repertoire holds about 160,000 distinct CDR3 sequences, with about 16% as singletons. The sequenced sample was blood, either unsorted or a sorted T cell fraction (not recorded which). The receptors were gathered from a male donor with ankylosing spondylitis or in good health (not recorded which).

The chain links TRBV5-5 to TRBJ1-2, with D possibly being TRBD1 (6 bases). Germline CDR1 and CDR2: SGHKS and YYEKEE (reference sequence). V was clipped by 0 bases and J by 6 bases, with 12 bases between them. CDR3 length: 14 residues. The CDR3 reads CASSLEGGLDGYTF. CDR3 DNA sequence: TGTGCCAGCAGCTTGGAGGGGGGGCTCGATGGCTACACCTTC.

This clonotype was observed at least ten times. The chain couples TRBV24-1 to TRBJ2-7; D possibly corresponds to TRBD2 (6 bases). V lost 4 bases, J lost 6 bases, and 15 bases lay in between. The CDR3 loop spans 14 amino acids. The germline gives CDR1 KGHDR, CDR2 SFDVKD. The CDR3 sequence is CATSDPSGVGEQYF. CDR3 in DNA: TGTGCCACCAGTGACCCCTCGGGGGTGGGCGAGCAGTACTTC.

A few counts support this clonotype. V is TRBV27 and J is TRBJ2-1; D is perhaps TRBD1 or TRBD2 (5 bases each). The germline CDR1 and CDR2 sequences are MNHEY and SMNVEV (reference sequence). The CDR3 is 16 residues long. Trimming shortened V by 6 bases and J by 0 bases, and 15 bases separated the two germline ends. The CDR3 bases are TGTGCCAGCAGCCCCAAGGGACGGAGCTCCTACAATGAGCAGTTCTTC. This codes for CASSPKGRSSYNEQFF.

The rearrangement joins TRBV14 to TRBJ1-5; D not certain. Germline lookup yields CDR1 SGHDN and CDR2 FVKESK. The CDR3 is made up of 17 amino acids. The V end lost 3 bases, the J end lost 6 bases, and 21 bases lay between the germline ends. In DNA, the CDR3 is TGTGCCAGCAGCCATGTCTGGTTGAGGGAGAGTCGTCAGCCCCAGCATTTT. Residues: CASSHVWLRESRQPQHF.

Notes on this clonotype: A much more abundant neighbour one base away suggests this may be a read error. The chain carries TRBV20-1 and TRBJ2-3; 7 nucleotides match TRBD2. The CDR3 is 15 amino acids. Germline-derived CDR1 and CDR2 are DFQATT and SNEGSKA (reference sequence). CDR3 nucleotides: TGCAGTGCTGGAGACCCTCTAGCGGTCACAGATACGCAGTATTTT. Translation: CSAGDPLAVTDTQYF.

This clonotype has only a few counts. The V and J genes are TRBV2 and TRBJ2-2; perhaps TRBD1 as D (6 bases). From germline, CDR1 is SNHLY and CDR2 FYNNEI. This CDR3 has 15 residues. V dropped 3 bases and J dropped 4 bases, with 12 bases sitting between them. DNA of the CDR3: TGTGCCAGCAGTGAGAATAGAGGGGGCACCGGGGAGCTGTTTTTT. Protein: CASSENRGGTGELFF.

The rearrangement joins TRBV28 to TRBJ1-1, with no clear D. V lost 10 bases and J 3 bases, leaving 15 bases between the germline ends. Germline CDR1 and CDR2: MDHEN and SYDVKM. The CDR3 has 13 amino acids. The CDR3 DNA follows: TGTGCCAATAGCACTCGGCCCCACACTGAAGCTTTCTTT. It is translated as CANSTRPHTEAFF.

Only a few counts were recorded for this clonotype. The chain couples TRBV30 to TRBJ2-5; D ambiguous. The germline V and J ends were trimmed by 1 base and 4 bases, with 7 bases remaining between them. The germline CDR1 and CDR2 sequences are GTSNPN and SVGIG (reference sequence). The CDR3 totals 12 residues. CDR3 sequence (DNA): TGTGCCTGGAGTGGGTCGGGAGAGACCCAGTACTTC. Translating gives CAWSGSGETQYF.

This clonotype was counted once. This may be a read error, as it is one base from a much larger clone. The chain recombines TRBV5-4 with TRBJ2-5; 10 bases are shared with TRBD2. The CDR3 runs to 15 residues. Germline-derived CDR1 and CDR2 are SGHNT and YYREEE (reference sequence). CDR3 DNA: TGTGCCGGCAGCACAGGACTAGCGGCCCAAGAGACCCAGTACTTC. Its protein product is CAGSTGLAAQETQYF.

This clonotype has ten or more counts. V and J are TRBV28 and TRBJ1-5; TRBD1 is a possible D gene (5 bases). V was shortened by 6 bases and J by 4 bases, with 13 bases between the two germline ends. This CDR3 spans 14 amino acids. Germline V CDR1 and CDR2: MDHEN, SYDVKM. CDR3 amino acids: CASSPGTGNQPQHF. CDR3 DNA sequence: TGTGCCAGCAGCCCAGGGACGGGTAATCAGCCCCAGCATTTT.

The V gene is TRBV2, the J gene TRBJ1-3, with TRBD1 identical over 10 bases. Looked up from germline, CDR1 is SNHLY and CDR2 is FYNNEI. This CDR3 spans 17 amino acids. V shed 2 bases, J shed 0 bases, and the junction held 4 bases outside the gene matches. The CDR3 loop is CASSERGQGRSGNTIYF. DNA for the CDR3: TGTGCCAGCAGTGAAAGGGGACAGGGGCGCTCTGGAAACACCATATATTTT.

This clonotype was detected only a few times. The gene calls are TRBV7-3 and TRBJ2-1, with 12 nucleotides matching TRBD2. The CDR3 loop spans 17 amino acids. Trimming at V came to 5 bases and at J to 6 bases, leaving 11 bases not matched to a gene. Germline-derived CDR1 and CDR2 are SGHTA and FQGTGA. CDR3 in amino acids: CASSPLPSGRAGNEQFF. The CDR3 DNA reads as TGTGCCAGCAGCCCCCTCCCTAGCGGGAGGGCCGGCAATGAGCAGTTCTTC.

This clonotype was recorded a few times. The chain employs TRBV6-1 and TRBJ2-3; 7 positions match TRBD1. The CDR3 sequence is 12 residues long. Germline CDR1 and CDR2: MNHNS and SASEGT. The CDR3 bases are TGTGCTTCTGACGGACAGGAAGATACGCAGTATTTT. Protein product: CASDGQEDTQYF.

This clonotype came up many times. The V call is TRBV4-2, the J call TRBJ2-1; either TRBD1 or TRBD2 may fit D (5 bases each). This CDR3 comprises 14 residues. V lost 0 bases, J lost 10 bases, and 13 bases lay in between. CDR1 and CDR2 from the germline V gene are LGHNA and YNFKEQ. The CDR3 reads CASSQDVWGREQFF. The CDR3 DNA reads TGTGCCAGCAGCCAAGATGTATGGGGGAGAGAGCAGTTCTTC.

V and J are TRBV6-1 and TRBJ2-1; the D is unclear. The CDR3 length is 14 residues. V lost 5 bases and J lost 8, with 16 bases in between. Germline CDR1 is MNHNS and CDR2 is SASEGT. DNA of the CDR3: TGTGCCAGCAGTCCTTGGACGGGCTCCTATGAGCAGTTCTTC. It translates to CASSPWTGSYEQFF.

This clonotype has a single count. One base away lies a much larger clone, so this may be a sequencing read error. The CDR3 spells CSAGPGQGGYGTEAFF. The DNA for the CDR3 is TGCAGTGCTGGCCCTGGACAGGGTGGGTATGGCACTGAAGCTTTCTTT. The J gene is TRBJ1-1, the V gene TRBV20-1; 8 nucleotides align to TRBD1. Germline values: CDR1 DFQATT, CDR2 SNEGSKA (reference sequence). This CDR3 is built from 16 residues. V lost 5 bases and J lost 4; bases outside the gene matches: 15.

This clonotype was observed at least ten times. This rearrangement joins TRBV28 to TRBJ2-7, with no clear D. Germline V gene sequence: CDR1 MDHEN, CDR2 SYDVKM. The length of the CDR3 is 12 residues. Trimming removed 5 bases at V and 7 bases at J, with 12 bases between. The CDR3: CASSLLTKEQYF. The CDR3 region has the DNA TGTGCCAGCAGTCTACTTACGAAAGAGCAGTACTTC.

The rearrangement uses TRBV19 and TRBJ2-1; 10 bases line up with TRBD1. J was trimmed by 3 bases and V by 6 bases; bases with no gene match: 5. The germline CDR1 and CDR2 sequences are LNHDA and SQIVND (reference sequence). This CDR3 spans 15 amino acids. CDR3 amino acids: CASRPGQGYYNEQFF. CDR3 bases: TGTGCCAGTAGGCCGGGACAGGGGTACTACAATGAGCAGTTCTTC.

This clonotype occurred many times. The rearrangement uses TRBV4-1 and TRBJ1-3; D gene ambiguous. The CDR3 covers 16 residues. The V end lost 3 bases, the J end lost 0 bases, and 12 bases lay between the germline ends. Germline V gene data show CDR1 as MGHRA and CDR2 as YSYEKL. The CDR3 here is CASSQGSGRSGNTIYF. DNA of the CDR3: TGCGCCAGCAGCCAGGGGTCAGGCCGCTCTGGAAACACCATATATTTT.

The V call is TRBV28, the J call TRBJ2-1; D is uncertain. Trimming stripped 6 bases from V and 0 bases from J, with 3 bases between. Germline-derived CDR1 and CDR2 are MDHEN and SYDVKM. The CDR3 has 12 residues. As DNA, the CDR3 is TGTGCCAGCAGGAGCTCCTACAATGAGCAGTTCTTC. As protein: CASRSSYNEQFF.

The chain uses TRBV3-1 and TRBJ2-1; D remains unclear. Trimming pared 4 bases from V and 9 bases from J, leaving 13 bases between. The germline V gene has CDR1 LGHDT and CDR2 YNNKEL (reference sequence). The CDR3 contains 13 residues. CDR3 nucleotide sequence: TGTGCCAGCAGCCGGTCTAGGAGTACTGAGCAGTTCTTC. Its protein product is CASSRSRSTEQFF.

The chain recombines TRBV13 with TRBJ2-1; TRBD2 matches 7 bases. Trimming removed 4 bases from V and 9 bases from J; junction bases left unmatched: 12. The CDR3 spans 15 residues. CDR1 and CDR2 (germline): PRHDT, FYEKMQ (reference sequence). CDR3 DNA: TGTGCCAGCAGCTCCCCGACTCCGGGAGGACCTGAGCAGTTCTTC. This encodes CASSSPTPGGPEQFF.

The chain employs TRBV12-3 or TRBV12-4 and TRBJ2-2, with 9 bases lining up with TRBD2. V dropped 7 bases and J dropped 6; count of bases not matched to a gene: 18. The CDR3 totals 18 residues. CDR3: CASNLHLRGLAMAGELFF. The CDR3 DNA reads TGTGCCAGCAATCTCCATCTCCGGGGACTAGCAATGGCCGGGGAGCTGTTTTTT.

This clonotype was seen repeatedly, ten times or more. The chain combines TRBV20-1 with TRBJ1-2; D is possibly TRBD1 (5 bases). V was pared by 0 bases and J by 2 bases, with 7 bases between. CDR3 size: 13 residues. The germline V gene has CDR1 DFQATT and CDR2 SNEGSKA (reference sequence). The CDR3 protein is CSAREAGNYGYTF. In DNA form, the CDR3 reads TGCAGTGCTAGAGAGGCAGGGAACTATGGCTACACCTTC.

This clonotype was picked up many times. Written as DNA, the CDR3 is TGCGCCAGCAGCTTACCTAGCGCGGGAGTGAATGAGCAGTTCTTC. The encoded protein is CASSLPSAGVNEQFF. V and J are TRBV5-1 and TRBJ2-1; 7 nucleotides match TRBD2. The CDR3 covers 15 residues. J was trimmed by 7 bases and V by 2 bases; bases with no gene match: 9. The germline V gene has CDR1 SGHRS and CDR2 YFSETQ.

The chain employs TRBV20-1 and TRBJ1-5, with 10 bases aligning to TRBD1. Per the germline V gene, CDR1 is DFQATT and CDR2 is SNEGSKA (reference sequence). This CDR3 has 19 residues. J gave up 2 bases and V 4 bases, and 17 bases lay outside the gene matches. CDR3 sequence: CSAKLPGQGFPGGNQPQHF. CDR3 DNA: TGCAGTGCTAAACTTCCGGGACAGGGGTTCCCTGGGGGCAATCAGCCCCAGCATTTT.

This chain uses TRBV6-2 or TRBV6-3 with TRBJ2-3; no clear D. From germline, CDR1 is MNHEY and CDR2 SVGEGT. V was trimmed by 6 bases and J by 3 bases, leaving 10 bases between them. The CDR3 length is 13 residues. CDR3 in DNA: TGTGCCAGCAGCCTCAGGATGACAGATACGCAGTATTTT. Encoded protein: CASSLRMTDTQYF.

The CDR3 loop reads CATSSTIAGTGVRNTIYF. For the CDR3, the DNA is TGTGCCACCAGCAGTACCATTGCCGGGACAGGGGTTAGAAACACCATATATTTT. The rearrangement uses TRBV15 and TRBJ1-3; 10 bases line up with TRBD1. The germline gives CDR1 LNHNV, CDR2 YYDKDF (reference sequence). Trimming took 3 bases from V and 5 from J; bases not matched to a gene: 13. This CDR3 comprises 18 residues.

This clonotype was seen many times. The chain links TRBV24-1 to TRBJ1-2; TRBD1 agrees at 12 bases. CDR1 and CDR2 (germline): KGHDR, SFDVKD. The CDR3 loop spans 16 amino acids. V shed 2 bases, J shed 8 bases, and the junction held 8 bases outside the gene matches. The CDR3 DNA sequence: TGTGCCACCAGTGATTCCATGGGACAGGGGGCTGGAGGCTACACCTTC. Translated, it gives CATSDSMGQGAGGYTF.

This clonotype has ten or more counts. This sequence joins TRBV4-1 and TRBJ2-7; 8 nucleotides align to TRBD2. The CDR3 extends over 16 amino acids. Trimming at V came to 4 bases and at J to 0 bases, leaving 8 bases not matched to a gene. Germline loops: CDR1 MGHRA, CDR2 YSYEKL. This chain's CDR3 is CASSRQLAVSSYEQYF. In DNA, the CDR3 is TGCGCCAGCAGCCGACAACTAGCGGTGAGCTCCTACGAGCAGTACTTC.

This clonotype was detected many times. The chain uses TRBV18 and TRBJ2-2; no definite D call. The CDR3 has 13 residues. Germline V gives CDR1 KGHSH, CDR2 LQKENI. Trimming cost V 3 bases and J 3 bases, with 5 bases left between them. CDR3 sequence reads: CASSPPDTGELFF. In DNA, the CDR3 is TGTGCCAGCTCACCTCCGGACACCGGGGAGCTGTTTTTT. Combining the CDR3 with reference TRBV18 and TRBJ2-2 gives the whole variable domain NAGVMQNPRHLVRRRGQEARLRCSPMKGHSHVYWYRQLPEEGLKFMVYLQKENIIDESGMPKERFSAEFPKEGPSILRIQQVVRGDSAAYFCASSPPDTGELFFGEGSRLTVL.